A single sample gave rise to the 8 T cell receptor beta chains below, sequenced in a study of CXCR3-negative and CXCR3-positive naive CD8 T cells. Preparation of TRB cDNA libraries relied on 5' RACE carrying UMI labels. TCRdb derives one entry per CDR3 protein from the 5' RACE reads, leaving out DNA. This listing includes 130,000 or so distinct CDR3 sequences. The study's findings and limits: Higher TRB CDR3 hydrophobicity marked CXCR3-positive naive cells relative to CXCR3-negative naive cells.

These receptors have no identified antigens. The source material was naive CXCR3+ CD8+ T cells from blood. Subset defined: CD45RO-CCR7+CD27+CD95- naive CD8+ T cells expressing CXCR3 (TNR3+). The origin of the receptors is a human donor in good health. Some clones in this sample may be carry-over from other donors' samples.

V and J are TRBV20-1 and TRBJ2-7. CDR3 length equals 12 residues. Germline V CDR1 and CDR2: DFQATT, SNEGSKA (reference sequence). The CDR3 reads CSAQWGTYEQYF.

The J gene is TRBJ2-1, the V gene TRBV29-1; absent DNA, TCRdb's TRBD2 call cannot be checked. Germline CDR1 and CDR2: SQVTM and ANQGSEA. CDR3 length equals 18 residues. CDR3 region: CSVVMLAVISSSYNEQFF.

The chain couples TRBV29-1 to TRBJ1-2; without DNA, the TCRdb call of TRBD1 cannot be checked. The CDR3 runs 11 residues. Germline assignment: CDR1 SQVTM and CDR2 ANQGSEA. The CDR3 loop is CSVEALHGYTF.

This sequence joins TRBV4-3 and TRBJ2-7; TCRdb returns TRBD2, unconfirmable since there is no DNA. Looked up from germline, CDR1 is LGHNA and CDR2 is YSLEER. The CDR3 is 16 amino acids. This chain's CDR3 is CASSQLAGGLPYEQYF.

The V and J genes are TRBV7-9 and TRBJ2-3; TCRdb's D call of TRBD2 is untestable without DNA. Germline CDR1 reads SEHNR; CDR2 reads FQNEAQ (reference sequence). The CDR3 length is 14 residues. CDR3 sequence: CASSVGGLTDTQYF.

CDR3 region: CASSFGTTHQPQHF. The chain combines TRBV12-3 or TRBV12-4 with TRBJ1-5. CDR3 length: 14 amino acids.

The genes are TRBV15 and TRBJ1-2; TCRdb calls TRBD1, which cannot be checked without DNA. This CDR3 is 15 amino acids long. Germline V CDR1 and CDR2: LNHNV, YYDKDF (reference sequence). The chain's CDR3 is CATSQGQPSNYGYTF.

The chain uses TRBV29-1 and TRBJ1-1. The germline V gene encodes CDR1 SQVTM and CDR2 ANQGSEA. The CDR3 is 15 residues long. The chain's CDR3 is CSVEDRWGMNTEAFF.